This TCR beta chain is drawn from a study of cytomegalovirus exposure and HLA in healthy donors. Trimming pared 5 bases from V and 2 bases from J, leaving 16 bases between. Germline V lookup: CDR1 LNHDA, CDR2 SQIVND (reference sequence). The CDR3 consists of 15 residues. PCR was performed using 60 Vbeta and 13 Jbeta primers. The protocol was immunoSEQ multiplex PCR, while the TCRdb copy is restricted to in-frame clones and leaves out a portion. The listing records some 51,000 clones. The rearrangement links TRBV19 to TRBJ2-7; weak D call: TRBD1 (6 bases). Sequences were obtained from PBMCs. The receptor's source is a man aged 50 or older in good health and CMV-seropositive. DNA of the CDR3: TGTGCCAGTAGTCCCTCCTGGGGGCATACCTACGAGCAGTACTTC. It specifies CASSPSWGHTYEQYF.